The clone carrying this T cell receptor beta chain came up once. Germline V lookup: CDR1 SGHRS, CDR2 YFSETQ. The CDR3 is 15 residues long. Trimming at V came to 1 base and at J to 2 bases, leaving 1 base not matched to a gene. It was at deep level that the assay was run. Some clones are missing from TCRdb's copy, which holds only in-frame ones; the method was immunoSEQ multiplex PCR. The sample lists fewer than 1.4 million clones, roughly 74% occurring once. These data are taken from a study of shared clonotypes between healthy human individuals. V gene TRBV5-1 combines with J gene TRBJ1-3; 9 bases are a match to TRBD1. The sequencing sample was made of memory CD4+ T cells from PBMCs. Indicated subset: CD45RA-negative fraction. The receptor was isolated from a man younger than 30 in good health. Some clones in this sample may be carry-over from other donors' samples. The CDR3 is CASSLWTGAGNTIYF. CDR3 in DNA: TGCGCCAGCAGCTTGTGGACAGGGGCTGGAAACACCATATATTTT.